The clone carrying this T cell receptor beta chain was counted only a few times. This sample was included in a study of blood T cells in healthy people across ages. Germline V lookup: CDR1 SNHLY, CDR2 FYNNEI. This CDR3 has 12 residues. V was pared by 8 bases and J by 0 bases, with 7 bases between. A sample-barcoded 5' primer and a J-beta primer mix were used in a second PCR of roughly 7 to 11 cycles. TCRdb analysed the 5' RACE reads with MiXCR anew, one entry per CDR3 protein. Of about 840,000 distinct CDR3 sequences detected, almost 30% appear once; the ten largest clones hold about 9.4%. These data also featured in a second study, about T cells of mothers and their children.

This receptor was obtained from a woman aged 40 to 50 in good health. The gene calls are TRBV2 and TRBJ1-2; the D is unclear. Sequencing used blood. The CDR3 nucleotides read TGTGCCAGCCTCACAGCTAACTATGGCTACACCTTC. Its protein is CASLTANYGYTF. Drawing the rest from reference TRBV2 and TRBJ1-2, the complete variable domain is EPEVTQTPSHQVTQMGQEVILRCVPISNHLYFYWYRQILGQKVEFLVSFYNNEISEKSEIFDDQFSVERPDGSNFTLKIRSTKLEDSAMYFCASLTANYGYTFGSGTRLTVV.